This TCR beta chain was found in a study of regulatory T cells in long-lasting Graves disease. Arm-PCR of CDR3 regions and iRepertoire HTBI primers were the basis on which TCR beta libraries were built. Each CDR3 protein gets one entry after TCRdb re-called the multiplex PCR reads with MiXCR. This sample has more than 300,000 distinct CDR3 sequences, with about 12% found just once. Germline-derived CDR1 and CDR2 are SNHLY and FYNNEI. The CDR3 length is 16 residues. V lost 7 bases and J lost 1; bases outside the gene matches: 10. The time point was: newly diagnosed GD, antithyroid drugs for less than 3 months. RNA extracted from PBMCs served as the sequencing template. EDTA tubes received around 9.9 milliliters of collected peripheral blood. This clonotype has a count of ten or more. The same sample was also used in a study of T cells in Graves' hyperthyroidism and ophthalmopathy. This second report adds: Most thyroid clonotypes with frequency above 0.001 were detected in blood.

The input for sequencing was peripheral blood mononuclear cells (PBMCs), taken at new diagnosis, from a patient treated with antithyroid drugs. The clonotype comes from a woman younger than 35 with Graves disease. This chain joins TRBV2 and TRBJ2-1, with 7 bases aligning to TRBD1. Here the CDR3 DNA reads TGTGCCAGCAAACCGGGACAGCCATTTTCCTACAATGAGCAGTTCTTC. Protein: CASKPGQPFSYNEQFF.